What follows is one T cell receptor beta chain and its context. These data originate in a study of T cell responses to AZD1222 COVID-19 vaccine. The CDR3 has 15 amino acids. J gave up 2 bases and V 0 bases, and 5 bases lay outside the gene matches. Germline V gene lookup returns CDR1 SGHNT and CDR2 YYREEE (reference sequence). Sequenced by immunoSEQ multiplex PCR; TCRdb stores in-frame clones only, minus some. Of about 150,000 clones listed, about nine tenths are singletons. Here the sequenced sample was peripheral blood, taken 28 days after the second AZD1222 dose. The receptor was derived from an adult who received the AZD1222 COVID-19 vaccine. The V call is TRBV5-4, the J call TRBJ2-7; 7 bases match TRBD1. The CDR3 DNA is TGTGCCAGCAGCTTGGCGCCAGGGGGAGCCTACGAGCAGTACTTC. This codes for CASSLAPGGAYEQYF.